This is a list of T cell receptor beta chains from one sample in a study of cytomegalovirus exposure and HLA in healthy donors. The protocol was immunoSEQ multiplex PCR, while the TCRdb copy is restricted to in-frame clones and leaves out a portion. Of a few hundred thousand clones listed, 80% to 95% are singletons. Material: PBMCs. The receptor source for this set is a woman aged 18-29 years in good health and CMV-seronegative. Both conserved end residues are trimmed from each CDR3. A clone size is listed for some rows: how often the clone was seen (once, few, many), or a class if it is expanded.

>TRBJ2-7|TRBV7-9|NA
ASSLGGTGVRLEQY
>TRBJ2-5|TRBV5-1|NA
AGSTSSGGGETQY
>TRBJ2-3|TRBV27|NA
ASSLMTGSADTQY
>TRBJ2-1|TRBV6-5|once
ASSRTTSENNEQF
>TRBJ2-7|TRBV5-1|NA
ASSLVDSNEQY
>TRBJ2-2|TRBV5-1|once
ASSFTGLAGVNSPGELF
>TRBJ2-7|TRBV4-2|NA
ASSQGTSGSIEQY
>TRBJ2-1|TRBV27|NA
ASSLASPTEQF
>TRBJ1-1|TRBV7-2|NA
ASSLARNTEAF
>TRBJ2-1|TRBV4-2|NA
ASSQEMGTSGTNEQF
>TRBJ2-7|TRBV11-2|NA
ASSIMTGHHEQY
>TRBJ1-2|TRBV7-2|NA
ASSLISADIYGYT
>TRBJ2-7|TRBV7-9|NA
ASSLGAGTLITEQY
>TRBJ2-5|TRBV30|NA
AYGAGVETQY
>TRBJ1-5|TRBV2|NA
ASSLTGPYQPQH
>TRBJ2-3|TRBV29-1|NA
SVGGGANTQY
>TRBJ2-3|TRBV29-1|NA
SVRQGWGTDTQY